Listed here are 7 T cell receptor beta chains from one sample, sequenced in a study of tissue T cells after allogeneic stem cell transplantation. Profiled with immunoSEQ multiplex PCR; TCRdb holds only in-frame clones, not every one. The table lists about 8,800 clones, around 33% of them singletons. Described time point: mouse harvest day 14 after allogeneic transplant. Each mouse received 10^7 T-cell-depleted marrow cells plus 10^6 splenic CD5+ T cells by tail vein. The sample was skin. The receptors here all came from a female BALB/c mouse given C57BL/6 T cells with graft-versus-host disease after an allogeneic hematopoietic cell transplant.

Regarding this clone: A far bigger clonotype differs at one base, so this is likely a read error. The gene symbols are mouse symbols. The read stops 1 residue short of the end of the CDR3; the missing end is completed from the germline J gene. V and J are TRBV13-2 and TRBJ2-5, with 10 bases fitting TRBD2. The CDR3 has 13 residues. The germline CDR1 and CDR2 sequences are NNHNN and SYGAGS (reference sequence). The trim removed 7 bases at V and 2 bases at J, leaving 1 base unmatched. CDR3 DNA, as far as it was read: TGTGCCAGCCGGGACTGGGGCCAAGACACCCAGTAC. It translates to CASRDWGQDTQY. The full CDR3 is CASRDWGQDTQYF.

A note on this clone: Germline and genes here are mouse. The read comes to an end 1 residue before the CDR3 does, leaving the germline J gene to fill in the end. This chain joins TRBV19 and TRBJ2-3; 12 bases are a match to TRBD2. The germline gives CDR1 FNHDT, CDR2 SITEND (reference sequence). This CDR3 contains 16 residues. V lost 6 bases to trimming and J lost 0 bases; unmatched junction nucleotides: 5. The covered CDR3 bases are TGTGCCAGCACCGGGACTGGGGGGTTTAGTGCAGAAACGCTGTAT. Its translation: CASTGTGGFSAETLY. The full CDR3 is CASTGTGGFSAETLYF. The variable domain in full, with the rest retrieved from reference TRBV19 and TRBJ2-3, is GGIITQTPKFLIGQEGQKLTLKCQQNFNHDTMYWYRQDSGKGLRLIYYSITENDLQKGDLSEGYDASREKKSSFSLTVTSAQKNEMAVFLCASTGTGGFSAETLYFGSGTRLTVL.

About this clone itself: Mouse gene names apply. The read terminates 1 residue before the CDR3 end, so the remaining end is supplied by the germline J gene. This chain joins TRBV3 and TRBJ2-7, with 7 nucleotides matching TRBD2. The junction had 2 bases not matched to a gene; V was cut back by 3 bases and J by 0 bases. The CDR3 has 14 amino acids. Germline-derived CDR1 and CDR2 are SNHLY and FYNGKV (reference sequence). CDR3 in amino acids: CASSLGGVSYEQYF. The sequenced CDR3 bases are TGTGCCAGCAGCTTGGGGGGGGTCTCCTATGAACAGTAC.

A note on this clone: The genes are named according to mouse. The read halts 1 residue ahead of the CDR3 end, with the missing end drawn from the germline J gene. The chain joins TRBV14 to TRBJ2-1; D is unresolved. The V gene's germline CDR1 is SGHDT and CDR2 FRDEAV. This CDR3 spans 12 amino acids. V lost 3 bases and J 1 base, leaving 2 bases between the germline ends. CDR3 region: CASSYNYAEQFF. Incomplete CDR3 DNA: TGTGCCAGCAGTTACAACTATGCTGAGCAGTTC.

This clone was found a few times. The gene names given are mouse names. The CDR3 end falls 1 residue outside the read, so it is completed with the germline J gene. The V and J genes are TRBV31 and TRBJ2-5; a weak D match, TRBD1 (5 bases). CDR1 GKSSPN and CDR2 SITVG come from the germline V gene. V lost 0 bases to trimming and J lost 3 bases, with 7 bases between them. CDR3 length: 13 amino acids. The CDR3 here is CAWSLRGQDTQYF. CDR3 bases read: TGTGCCTGGAGTCTGAGGGGACAAGACACCCAGTAC.

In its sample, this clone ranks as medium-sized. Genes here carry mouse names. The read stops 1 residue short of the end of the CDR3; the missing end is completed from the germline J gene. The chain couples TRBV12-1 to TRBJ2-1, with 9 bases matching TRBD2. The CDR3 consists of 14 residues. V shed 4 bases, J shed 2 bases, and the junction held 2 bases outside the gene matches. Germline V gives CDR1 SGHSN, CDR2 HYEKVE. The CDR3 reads CASSRDWDYAEQFF. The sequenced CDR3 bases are TGTGCCAGCTCCCGGGACTGGGACTATGCTGAGCAGTTC.

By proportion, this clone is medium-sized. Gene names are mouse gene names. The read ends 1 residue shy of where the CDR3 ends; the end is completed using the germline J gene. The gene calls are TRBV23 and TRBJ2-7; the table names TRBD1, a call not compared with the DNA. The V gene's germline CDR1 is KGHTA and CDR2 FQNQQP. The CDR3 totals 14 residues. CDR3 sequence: CSSSKGTGGYEQYF. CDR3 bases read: TGCTCCAGCAGTAAGGGGACAGGGGGCTATGAACAGTAC.